This is a list of T cell receptor beta chains from one sample in a study of blood T cell repertoires in COVID-19. Some clones are missing from TCRdb's copy, which holds only in-frame ones; the method was immunoSEQ multiplex PCR. The repertoire has about 180,000 clones, approximately 90% of them found once; the top ten carry about 2.1%. The specimen was peripheral blood. Receptor source: a man aged 18 to 30 who had recovered from COVID-19. CDR3s include the opening cysteine and the closing phenylalanine or tryptophan. Fields, in order: V gene, clone size, J gene, D gene, CDR3 DNA, CDR3 protein. A D gene is named only where the DNA matches it firmly. A row's size may be missing; if present it is once, few, many or a size class.

v_call: TRBV27; clone_size: -; j_call: TRBJ2-7; d_call: -; cdr3_nt: TGTGCCAGCAGCCTAAAGGGGAACGGCCACGAGCAGTACTTC; cdr3_aa: CASSLKGNGHEQYF
v_call: TRBV10-3; clone_size: -; j_call: TRBJ2-7; d_call: TRBD2; cdr3_nt: TGTGCCATCAGCGCGCAGGCGGGGGGAAACTACGAGCAGTACTTC; cdr3_aa: CAISAQAGGNYEQYF
v_call: TRBV18; clone_size: -; j_call: TRBJ2-7; d_call: -; cdr3_nt: TGTGCCAGCTCACCATTTGCGGAGGTGGGCGAGCAGTACTTC; cdr3_aa: CASSPFAEVGEQYF
v_call: TRBV7-6; clone_size: once; j_call: TRBJ2-1; d_call: -; cdr3_nt: TGTGCCAGCAGCAAAACACTATACAATGAGCAGTTCTTC; cdr3_aa: CASSKTLYNEQFF
v_call: TRBV6-2/TRBV6-3; clone_size: once; j_call: TRBJ2-5; d_call: TRBD1; cdr3_nt: TGTGCCAGCAGTATCCGGGACAGAGAACTCCAAGAGACCCAGTACTTC; cdr3_aa: CASSIRDRELQETQYF
v_call: TRBV18; clone_size: -; j_call: TRBJ2-3; d_call: TRBD1; cdr3_nt: TGTGCCAGCTCACCTGGACAGGCTAGCACAGATACGCAGTATTTT; cdr3_aa: CASSPGQASTDTQYF
v_call: TRBV27; clone_size: -; j_call: TRBJ2-5; d_call: -; cdr3_nt: TGTGCCAGCAGTTTCTTGGGGGGGCCGGAGACCCAGTACTTC; cdr3_aa: CASSFLGGPETQYF
v_call: TRBV24-1; clone_size: -; j_call: TRBJ2-7; d_call: TRBD1; cdr3_nt: TGTGCCACCAGTTCGGGACAGGCGGGCGAGCAGTACTTC; cdr3_aa: CATSSGQAGEQYF
v_call: TRBV5-1; clone_size: -; j_call: TRBJ1-3; d_call: -; cdr3_nt: TGCGCCAGCAGCTTTACTGGAAACACCATATATTTT; cdr3_aa: CASSFTGNTIYF
v_call: TRBV27; clone_size: -; j_call: TRBJ2-5; d_call: TRBD2; cdr3_nt: TGTGCCAGCAGTCTTCGGGCTAGCGGGAGTCGTAAGGGTTCAGAGACCCAGTACTTC; cdr3_aa: CASSLRASGSRKGSETQYF
v_call: TRBV6-2/TRBV6-3; clone_size: -; j_call: TRBJ2-7; d_call: TRBD1; cdr3_nt: TGTGCCAGCAGTTACCCACGGACAGGGAGAACCGACGAGCAGTACTTC; cdr3_aa: CASSYPRTGRTDEQYF
v_call: TRBV6-6; clone_size: -; j_call: TRBJ1-1; d_call: -; cdr3_nt: TGTGCCAGCAGCCTCAGTCGGAACACTGAAGCTTTCTTT; cdr3_aa: CASSLSRNTEAFF
v_call: TRBV4-2; clone_size: -; j_call: TRBJ2-7; d_call: TRBD2; cdr3_nt: TGTGCCAGCAGCCAAGGTTCCGGGACTAGCGGGAACCACGAGCAGTACTTC; cdr3_aa: CASSQGSGTSGNHEQYF
v_call: TRBV28; clone_size: -; j_call: TRBJ1-6; d_call: -; cdr3_nt: TGTGCCAGCTTGGGGGCCCCCCCTTCACCCCTCCACTTT; cdr3_aa: CASLGAPPSPLHF
v_call: TRBV7-9; clone_size: once; j_call: TRBJ2-6; d_call: TRBD1; cdr3_nt: TGTGCCAGCAGCGAATTCGGACAGGGGGAAATTTCTGGGGCCAACGTCCTGACTTTC; cdr3_aa: CASSEFGQGEISGANVLTF
v_call: TRBV3-1/TRBV3-2; clone_size: -; j_call: TRBJ1-6; d_call: -; cdr3_nt: TGTGCCAGCAGCCAGGGCTCACAGGGAGCTAATTCACCCCTCCACTTT; cdr3_aa: CASSQGSQGANSPLHF
v_call: TRBV2; clone_size: once; j_call: TRBJ1-2; d_call: -; cdr3_nt: TGTGCCAGCAGTGCCCCCCGCGCCTCTAACTATGGCTACACCTTC; cdr3_aa: CASSAPRASNYGYTF
v_call: TRBV9; clone_size: -; j_call: TRBJ2-2; d_call: TRBD1; cdr3_nt: TGTGCCAGCAGCGCAACAGGGGCGAACACCGGGGAGCTGTTTTTT; cdr3_aa: CASSATGANTGELFF
v_call: TRBV6-2/TRBV6-3; clone_size: once; j_call: TRBJ2-1; d_call: TRBD1; cdr3_nt: TGTGCCAGCAGTTATGGGGACAGGGGTTACAATGAGCAGTTCTTC; cdr3_aa: CASSYGDRGYNEQFF
v_call: TRBV5-1; clone_size: -; j_call: TRBJ1-4; d_call: -; cdr3_nt: TGCGCCAGCAGCTTTTCAGGGGCCCGCGAAAAACTGTTTTTT; cdr3_aa: CASSFSGAREKLFF
v_call: TRBV14; clone_size: -; j_call: TRBJ2-7; d_call: TRBD1; cdr3_nt: TGTGCCACCGGACAGGGATCCTACGAGCAGTACTTC; cdr3_aa: CATGQGSYEQYF
v_call: TRBV18; clone_size: -; j_call: TRBJ2-1; d_call: TRBD2; cdr3_nt: TGTGCCAGCTCAATCCGGGAGGCGGTAAATGAGCAGTTCTTC; cdr3_aa: CASSIREAVNEQFF
v_call: TRBV24-1; clone_size: -; j_call: TRBJ1-2; d_call: TRBD1; cdr3_nt: TGTGCCACCAGTGGGACAGGGGACTATGGCTACACCTTC; cdr3_aa: CATSGTGDYGYTF
v_call: TRBV5-1; clone_size: -; j_call: TRBJ1-6; d_call: -; cdr3_nt: TGCGCCAGCAGCTTGGAGTATGGAGGGGAATCACCCCTCCACTTT; cdr3_aa: CASSLEYGGESPLHF
v_call: TRBV4-1; clone_size: -; j_call: TRBJ2-7; d_call: TRBD1; cdr3_nt: TGCGCCAGCAGCTGGGGACAGGGGGCCTACGAGCAGTACTTC; cdr3_aa: CASSWGQGAYEQYF
v_call: TRBV10-3; clone_size: -; j_call: TRBJ2-7; d_call: TRBD2; cdr3_nt: TGTGCCATCAGCAATGGACTAGCGGGAGGGCCCTCTTACGAGCAGTACTTC; cdr3_aa: CAISNGLAGGPSYEQYF
v_call: TRBV20-1; clone_size: once; j_call: TRBJ2-3; d_call: -; cdr3_nt: TGCAGTGCTAGTCACAGGGACATCACAGATACGCAGTATTTT; cdr3_aa: CSASHRDITDTQYF
v_call: TRBV5-6; clone_size: -; j_call: TRBJ1-3; d_call: TRBD1; cdr3_nt: TGTGCCAGCAGCGCCGGGACAGCCATATATTTT; cdr3_aa: CASSAGTAIYF
v_call: TRBV4-1; clone_size: -; j_call: TRBJ2-7; d_call: -; cdr3_nt: TGCGCCAGCAGCCAAGAGATAGAACTATACGAGCAGTACTTC; cdr3_aa: CASSQEIELYEQYF
v_call: TRBV10-2; clone_size: -; j_call: TRBJ1-5; d_call: TRBD1; cdr3_nt: TGCGCCAGCAGTGAAGGCAGGGGGAATCAGCCCCAGCATTTT; cdr3_aa: CASSEGRGNQPQHF
v_call: TRBV9; clone_size: -; j_call: TRBJ1-5; d_call: -; cdr3_nt: TGTGCCAGCAGCGAAGGAGCGAACTTCAATCAGCCCCAGCATTTT; cdr3_aa: CASSEGANFNQPQHF
v_call: TRBV11-2; clone_size: -; j_call: TRBJ2-2; d_call: -; cdr3_nt: TGTGCCAGCAGCTTAGAGAGGCTGAACACCGGGGAGCTGTTTTTT; cdr3_aa: CASSLERLNTGELFF
v_call: TRBV19; clone_size: -; j_call: TRBJ2-6; d_call: -; cdr3_nt: TGTGCCAGCTGCACAGTACTCTCTGGGGCCAACGTCCTGACTTTC; cdr3_aa: CASCTVLSGANVLTF
v_call: TRBV7-3; clone_size: -; j_call: TRBJ1-5; d_call: -; cdr3_nt: TGTGCCAGCAGCTTAACGGGGGCTCAGCCCCAGCATTTT; cdr3_aa: CASSLTGAQPQHF
v_call: TRBV5-1; clone_size: -; j_call: TRBJ2-5; d_call: TRBD2; cdr3_nt: TGCGCCAGCAGCCTAGCGGGAGGGCCGGGGCAAGAGACCCAGTACTTC; cdr3_aa: CASSLAGGPGQETQYF
v_call: TRBV7-2; clone_size: -; j_call: TRBJ2-1; d_call: -; cdr3_nt: TGTGCCAGCAGCTCTCGGAACGGGGGTTACAATGAGCAGTTCTTC; cdr3_aa: CASSSRNGGYNEQFF
v_call: TRBV28; clone_size: once; j_call: TRBJ1-1; d_call: -; cdr3_nt: TGTGCCAGCAGTTTACCCGGAGAGAACACTGAAGCTTTCTTT; cdr3_aa: CASSLPGENTEAFF
v_call: TRBV18; clone_size: -; j_call: TRBJ1-1; d_call: -; cdr3_nt: TGTGCCAGCTCACCACGAACAGGATTGAACACTGAAGCTTTCTTT; cdr3_aa: CASSPRTGLNTEAFF
v_call: TRBV6-4; clone_size: once; j_call: TRBJ1-1; d_call: -; cdr3_nt: TGTGCCAGCAGAGAGAGTGGGAGCACTGAAGCTTTCTTT; cdr3_aa: CASRESGSTEAFF
v_call: TRBV19; clone_size: -; j_call: TRBJ1-5; d_call: -; cdr3_nt: TGTGCCAGTAGTATCAGCCCGACAGGCAATCAGCCCCAGCATTTT; cdr3_aa: CASSISPTGNQPQHF
v_call: TRBV5-1; clone_size: -; j_call: TRBJ2-7; d_call: TRBD1; cdr3_nt: TGCGCCAGCAGCTTACTCGGGACAGGCTACGAGCAGTACTTC; cdr3_aa: CASSLLGTGYEQYF
v_call: TRBV12-5; clone_size: -; j_call: TRBJ2-7; d_call: TRBD1; cdr3_nt: TGTGCTAGTGTTCGACAGGGGGCCGTCTACGAGCAGTACTTC; cdr3_aa: CASVRQGAVYEQYF
v_call: TRBV6-5; clone_size: few; j_call: TRBJ1-5; d_call: TRBD1; cdr3_nt: TGTGCCAGCAGTCCAGGGGGAGTCGGTCAGCCCCAGCATTTT; cdr3_aa: CASSPGGVGQPQHF
v_call: TRBV29-1; clone_size: -; j_call: TRBJ2-7; d_call: -; cdr3_nt: TGCAGCGTGGGGGAGGTACCCTTAAAGGGGGAGCAGTACTTC; cdr3_aa: CSVGEVPLKGEQYF
v_call: TRBV30; clone_size: -; j_call: TRBJ2-2; d_call: TRBD2; cdr3_nt: TGTGCCTGGAGTGTACGTTGGACGGGAGGGACCACCGGGGAGCTGTTTTTT; cdr3_aa: CAWSVRWTGGTTGELFF
v_call: TRBV5-6; clone_size: -; j_call: TRBJ1-5; d_call: TRBD1; cdr3_nt: TGTGCCAGCAGCTCCCGACAGGGAACCCAGCATTTT; cdr3_aa: CASSSRQGTQHF
v_call: TRBV18; clone_size: few; j_call: TRBJ2-5; d_call: -; cdr3_nt: TGTGCCAGCTCACCACCGGGCGGGGAGACCCAGTACTTC; cdr3_aa: CASSPPGGETQYF
v_call: TRBV9; clone_size: -; j_call: TRBJ2-7; d_call: -; cdr3_nt: TGTGCCAGCAGCGAGGGAAAAGGGGGCTACGAGCAGTACTTC; cdr3_aa: CASSEGKGGYEQYF
v_call: TRBV3-1/TRBV3-2; clone_size: -; j_call: TRBJ2-7; d_call: TRBD2; cdr3_nt: TGTGCCAGCAGCCAAGATAGTGCCGCTAGCGGGAGAAATGAGCAGTACTTC; cdr3_aa: CASSQDSAASGRNEQYF
v_call: TRBV4-1; clone_size: -; j_call: TRBJ2-7; d_call: -; cdr3_nt: TGCGCCAGCAGCCAAGAGGCTGATACCTACGAGCAGTACTTC; cdr3_aa: CASSQEADTYEQYF
v_call: TRBV6-5; clone_size: once; j_call: TRBJ1-1; d_call: TRBD1; cdr3_nt: TGTGCCAGCAGTTACGCCGCCGGGACAGGGTCTGAAGCTTTCTTT; cdr3_aa: CASSYAAGTGSEAFF
v_call: TRBV19; clone_size: once; j_call: TRBJ1-5; d_call: -; cdr3_nt: TGTGCCAGTAGTATAGATCCTCGGAGGGAATATAGCAATCAGCCCCAGCATTTT; cdr3_aa: CASSIDPRREYSNQPQHF
v_call: TRBV9; clone_size: -; j_call: TRBJ2-1; d_call: TRBD2; cdr3_nt: TGTGCCAGCAGCACAGGAGGGACTAGCGGGTACAATGAGCAGTTCTTC; cdr3_aa: CASSTGGTSGYNEQFF
v_call: TRBV5-6; clone_size: -; j_call: TRBJ2-1; d_call: TRBD2; cdr3_nt: TGTGCCAGCAGCTTGGCGGGGGGGACCTACAATGAGCAGTTCTTC; cdr3_aa: CASSLAGGTYNEQFF
v_call: TRBV28; clone_size: once; j_call: TRBJ1-2; d_call: TRBD1; cdr3_nt: TGTGCCAGCAGTCCACAAACCGGGACAGGGTCTAGCTACACCTTC; cdr3_aa: CASSPQTGTGSSYTF
v_call: TRBV6-5; clone_size: -; j_call: TRBJ1-2; d_call: -; cdr3_nt: TGTGCCAGCAGTTACAGGGGTAGCTACACCTTC; cdr3_aa: CASSYRGSYTF
v_call: TRBV6-2/TRBV6-3; clone_size: few; j_call: TRBJ1-1; d_call: -; cdr3_nt: TGTGCCAGCAGTACCGGGGGCACTGAAGCTTTCTTT; cdr3_aa: CASSTGGTEAFF
v_call: TRBV7-2; clone_size: -; j_call: TRBJ2-1; d_call: TRBD2; cdr3_nt: TGTGCCAGCAGCCGGACTAGCGGCTCCTACAATGAGCAGTTCTTC; cdr3_aa: CASSRTSGSYNEQFF
v_call: TRBV9; clone_size: -; j_call: TRBJ2-7; d_call: TRBD2; cdr3_nt: TGTGCCAGCAGCGAACTCGGGACTACCCATGGGGAAGAGCAGTACTTC; cdr3_aa: CASSELGTTHGEEQYF
v_call: TRBV19; clone_size: -; j_call: TRBJ2-3; d_call: TRBD2; cdr3_nt: TGTGCCAGTAGTATAACTAGCGGGAGGGCAGATACGCAGTATTTT; cdr3_aa: CASSITSGRADTQYF